The 27 T cell receptor beta chains presented below share a single source sample, sequenced in a study of shared clonotypes between healthy human individuals (TCRdb year 2020). CD8 naive samples consisted of CD45RO-negative cells that were positively selected for CCR7, yielding a CD45RA+CCR7+ population without TemRA cells. Receptor amplification or capture employed the immunoSEQ multiplex PCR assay. The immuneACCESS repertoire file appears here via TCRdb, limited to in-frame rearrangements. These files lack a portion of the clones; in checked studies, under half of the deficit traces to unresolved V genes, and the cause of the others is not known. This sample is represented by about 2.2 million clones; 93% of them were singletons. The ten largest clones capture more than 1.5% of the sample. Sequenced: naive CD8+ T cells from PBMCs. Per the publication, the cell subset or site label means: CD45RA+CCR7+. Source of these receptors: a man aged 18 to 29 in good health. Some clones in this sample may be carry-over from other donors' samples.

The chain employs TRBV7-9 and TRBJ1-3; TRBD1 aligns across 7 bases. The CDR3 has 17 amino acids. From germline, CDR1 is SEHNR and CDR2 FQNEAQ (reference sequence). J gave up 0 bases and V 5 bases, and 10 bases lay outside the gene matches. CDR3 protein: CASSPRDSMTSGNTIYF. The CDR3 nucleotides are TGTGCCAGCAGCCCCCGGGACAGCATGACCTCTGGAAACACCATATATTTT.

The chain is built from TRBV11-2 and TRBJ2-1, with unresolved D. CDR3 length equals 16 residues. V lost 1 base to trimming and J lost 3 bases, with 13 bases between them. The V gene's germline CDR1 is SGHAT and CDR2 FQNNGV. The CDR3 DNA sequence: TGTGCCAGCAGCTTAGGAGTCATCCTCCACTACAATGAGCAGTTCTTC. Encoded protein: CASSLGVILHYNEQFF.

This rearrangement joins TRBV19 to TRBJ1-1; D may be TRBD1 (5 bases). The CDR3 is 13 residues long. Per the germline V gene, CDR1 is LNHDA and CDR2 is SQIVND (reference sequence). Trimming cost V 6 bases and J 2 bases, with 10 bases left between them. In DNA, the CDR3 is TGTGCCAGTAGGGGGGGTTTTAACACTGAAGCTTTCTTT. It encodes CASRGGFNTEAFF.

The rearrangement links TRBV28 to TRBJ1-2, with 7 bases matching TRBD1. The CDR3 has 15 amino acids. CDR1 and CDR2 (germline): MDHEN, SYDVKM. The V segment lost 6 bases and the J segment 6 bases; nucleotides outside the gene matches: 13. As DNA, the CDR3 is TGTGCCAGCAGCCCGTCAGGGACAGCACGAAATGGCTACACCTTC. Its translation is CASSPSGTARNGYTF.

This clone was found once. The rearrangement links TRBV27 to TRBJ2-1; D ambiguous. This CDR3 spans 14 amino acids. Trimming shortened V by 5 bases and J by 0 bases, and 8 bases separated the two germline ends. Germline V gives CDR1 MNHEY, CDR2 SMNVEV (reference sequence). The CDR3 nucleotides read TGTGCCAGCAGTAACCTTCTCTCCTACAATGAGCAGTTCTTC. Encoded protein: CASSNLLSYNEQFF.

V gene TRBV7-2 combines with J gene TRBJ1-1; 9 positions match TRBD1. This CDR3 is 15 amino acids long. V lost 1 base and J lost 4; bases outside the gene matches: 4. Germline lookup yields CDR1 SGHTA and CDR2 FQGNSA. DNA for the CDR3: TGTGCCAGCAGCTTAGGGGACAGGGAGACCACTGAAGCTTTCTTT. Translated, it gives CASSLGDRETTEAFF.

Details on this clone: Other DNA sequences from this sample encode an identical CDR3 as well. The gene calls are TRBV9 and TRBJ2-5; 10 positions agree with TRBD2. CDR3 length: 14 amino acids. Trimming at V came to 5 bases and at J to 4 bases, leaving 5 bases not matched to a gene. Germline assignment: CDR1 SGDLS and CDR2 YYNGEE. The CDR3 DNA is TGTGCCAGCAGTCCTAGCGGGGGAGGAGAGACCCAGTACTTC. Residues: CASSPSGGGETQYF.

The chain recombines TRBV2 with TRBJ2-7, with no clear D. Germline-derived CDR1 and CDR2 are SNHLY and FYNNEI. CDR3 size: 15 residues. The germline V and J ends were trimmed by 6 bases and 0 bases, with 15 bases remaining between them. This chain's CDR3 is CASRDYVYSSYEQYF. The CDR3 DNA sequence: TGTGCCAGCAGGGATTACGTTTATAGCTCCTACGAGCAGTACTTC.

This sequence joins TRBV6-1 and TRBJ2-2; D is perhaps TRBD2 (6 bases). The CDR3 has 16 amino acids. V lost 4 bases to trimming and J lost 2 bases, with 14 bases between them. Germline CDR1 MNHNS, CDR2 SASEGT. The CDR3 DNA reads as TGTGCCAGCAGTGCGGTTCGGGCGGGAAACACCGGGGAGCTGTTTTTT. Translation: CASSAVRAGNTGELFF.

This clone occurred once. The chain uses TRBV27 and TRBJ2-7; no clear D. CDR1 and CDR2 from the germline V gene are MNHEY and SMNVEV (reference sequence). Trimming cost V 3 bases and J 6 bases, with 21 bases left between them. This CDR3 is built from 16 residues. The CDR3 is CASSFSLGPTPLEQYF. The CDR3 DNA sequence: TGTGCCAGCAGTTTCTCGCTCGGACCTACCCCCCTCGAGCAGTACTTC.

The V gene is TRBV30, the J gene TRBJ1-5; no clear D. The CDR3 consists of 17 residues. Germline V gives CDR1 GTSNPN, CDR2 SVGIG (reference sequence). The V end was cut by 1 base, the J end by 2 bases, with 18 bases between. The CDR3 DNA follows: TGTGCCTGGAGTGGACTCAACCGGGTGCAGGGCAATCAGCCCCAGCATTTT. Protein sequence: CAWSGLNRVQGNQPQHF.

This chain connects TRBV29-1 to TRBJ2-1; 8 nucleotides line up with TRBD1. V trimming: 0 bases; J trimming: 4 bases; junction bases outside the gene matches: 11. Germline assignment: CDR1 SQVTM and CDR2 ANQGSEA. This CDR3 is 17 amino acids long. The CDR3 DNA reads TGCAGCGTTGAAGACCTGAACCGGGACAGGAAGTACAATGAGCAGTTCTTC. Amino acids: CSVEDLNRDRKYNEQFF.

This chain connects TRBV7-6 to TRBJ2-1; maybe TRBD1 (6 bases). Trimming stripped 5 bases from V and 4 bases from J, with 15 bases between. This CDR3 comprises 15 residues. The germline V gene has CDR1 SGHVS and CDR2 FNYEAQ. CDR3 region: CASSPSRGYYNEQFF. The CDR3 DNA reads as TGTGCCAGCAGCCCTTCGAGGGGGTATTACAATGAGCAGTTCTTC.

The CDR3 protein is CASSATAVTMNTEAFF. The DNA of the CDR3 is TGTGCCAGCAGCGCGACAGCGGTCACCATGAACACTGAAGCTTTCTTT. V and J are TRBV7-9 and TRBJ1-1, with D tentatively TRBD1 (5 bases). The CDR3 sequence is 16 residues long. The germline V gene encodes CDR1 SEHNR and CDR2 FQNEAQ (reference sequence). V gave up 5 bases and J gave up 0 bases, with 16 bases separating them.

This chain uses TRBV11-2 with TRBJ2-1; D is possibly TRBD2 (5 bases). The CDR3 runs to 14 residues. Germline assignment: CDR1 SGHAT and CDR2 FQNNGV. V was trimmed by 4 bases and J by 4 bases, leaving 11 bases between them. CDR3 sequence (DNA): TGTGCCAGCAGCTCCGGTAGGGAGTACAATGAGCAGTTCTTC. Translating gives CASSSGREYNEQFF.

J is TRBJ2-2 and V is TRBV6-1, with 10 bases fitting TRBD1. V lost 11 bases and J lost 4; bases outside the gene matches: 4. Per the germline V gene, CDR1 is MNHNS and CDR2 is SASEGT. There are 13 residues in the CDR3. The CDR3 protein is CAERDRGTGELFF. The CDR3 DNA reads TGTGCCGAAAGGGACAGGGGCACCGGGGAGCTGTTTTTT.

V gene TRBV7-2 combines with J gene TRBJ2-1; 7 bases align to TRBD2. The CDR3 covers 14 residues. The trim removed 8 bases at V and 4 bases at J, leaving 8 bases unmatched. From germline, CDR1 is SGHTA and CDR2 FQGNSA. CDR3 nucleotides: TGTGCCAGCGAGGGGCTAGCGGATTACAATGAGCAGTTCTTC. This gives the protein CASEGLADYNEQFF.

The chain couples TRBV2 to TRBJ1-2; TRBD1 matches 7 bases. The CDR3 runs to 12 residues. The germline V gene has CDR1 SNHLY and CDR2 FYNNEI. With 10 bases clipped from V and 5 bases from J, the junction kept 7 bases outside the gene matches. This CDR3 reads CATPGQTYGYTF. DNA for the CDR3: TGTGCCACCCCGGGACAGACTTATGGCTACACCTTC.

This sequence joins TRBV14 and TRBJ2-7; D gene unclear. The germline V gene encodes CDR1 SGHDN and CDR2 FVKESK. The CDR3 extends over 13 amino acids. V gave up 0 bases and J gave up 3 bases, with 6 bases separating them. This chain's CDR3 is CASSQEIFYEQYF. CDR3 DNA: TGTGCCAGCAGCCAAGAGATATTCTACGAGCAGTACTTC.

The rearrangement uses TRBV25-1 and TRBJ2-4, with TRBD2 matching over 9 bases. The J segment lost 1 base and the V segment lost 4 bases, leaving 8 bases of the junction unmatched. The CDR3 consists of 17 residues. Germline CDR1 and CDR2: MGHDK and SYGVNS. The CDR3 coding sequence is TGTGCCAGCAGTGGGATCAGGACTAGCGAGGCCAAAAACATTCAGTACTTC. Protein: CASSGIRTSEAKNIQYF.

This chain uses TRBV27 with TRBJ1-5; TRBD1 matches at 7 bases. The CDR3 length is 14 residues. From germline, CDR1 is MNHEY and CDR2 SMNVEV (reference sequence). V trimming: 5 bases; J trimming: 1 base; junction bases outside the gene matches: 2. The chain's CDR3 is CASSQGQSNQPQHF. DNA of the CDR3: TGTGCCAGCAGTCAGGGACAGAGCAATCAGCCCCAGCATTTT.

V is TRBV10-3 and J is TRBJ1-4; D is uncertain. The V gene lost 8 bases and the J gene lost 0 bases, with 7 bases spanning the gap. From germline, CDR1 is ENHRY and CDR2 SYGVKD. This CDR3 has 13 residues. CDR3 coding DNA: TGTGCCATCTCTGAAGCAACTAATGAAAAACTGTTTTTT. Its translation is CAISEATNEKLFF.

This sequence joins TRBV27 and TRBJ2-7; the D is unclear. This CDR3 comprises 14 residues. V was shortened by 2 bases and J by 0 bases, with 8 bases between the two germline ends. Germline V gene data show CDR1 as MNHEY and CDR2 as SMNVEV (reference sequence). CDR3 nucleotide sequence: TGTGCCAGCAGTTTACGGCCAGGCTCCTACGAGCAGTACTTC. Residues: CASSLRPGSYEQYF.

The chain is built from TRBV6-1 and TRBJ2-3; D gene ambiguous. Trimming took 3 bases from V and 1 from J, leaving 11 bases between them. CDR3 length: 15 residues. Germline V gives CDR1 MNHNS, CDR2 SASEGT. CDR3 DNA: TGTGCCAGCAGTGAGTACCCAGGAGGCACAGATACGCAGTATTTT. Encoded protein: CASSEYPGGTDTQYF.

This clone was detected a few times. The chain couples TRBV28 to TRBJ2-3; D is unresolved. Germline V gene sequence: CDR1 MDHEN, CDR2 SYDVKM. Trimming took off 8 bases at V and 1 base at J, with 10 bases between the two ends. This CDR3 has 13 residues. This chain's CDR3 is CASLLMGTDTQYF. The DNA of the CDR3 is TGTGCCAGCCTATTGATGGGCACAGATACGCAGTATTTT.

V is TRBV30 and J is TRBJ2-7; 9 bases are shared with TRBD1. Germline V gene sequence: CDR1 GTSNPN, CDR2 SVGIG (reference sequence). V shed 2 bases and J 7 bases; nucleotides not matched to a gene: 6. The CDR3 extends over 13 amino acids. The CDR3 region has the DNA TGTGCCTGGAGTACACAGGGGGCAGAGGAGCAGTACTTC. Translation: CAWSTQGAEEQYF.

CDR3 sequence: CASSPLGQGTYGYTF. CDR3 nucleotides: TGTGCCAGCAGTCCGTTAGGACAGGGGACCTATGGCTACACCTTC. The chain joins TRBV27 to TRBJ1-2, with TRBD1 matching 9 bases. The germline CDR1 and CDR2 sequences are MNHEY and SMNVEV (reference sequence). The CDR3 length is 15 residues. The V and J ends lost 5 bases and 4 bases, in that order; junction bases with no gene match: 8.